The source of this T cell receptor beta chain is a study of shared clonotypes between healthy human individuals (dated by TCRdb to 2018 to 2021). With regard to the full study: The cohort included three men and a couple of women between 18 and 49 years of age. Per donor, three plates each were used for CD4 naive and CD4 memory, two for CD8 naive, and one for CD8 memory. The study deeply sequenced blood TCR repertoires of about 5 healthy adults to estimate repertoire size and the extent of clonotype sharing between individuals. Different laboratories and diverse techniques were used to prepare libraries and sequence TCR repertoires, to increase sequencing depth and limit assay-specific biases. Leukapheresis yielded between about 0.94 and 8.9 billion PBMCs per donor.

Healthy HIV-negative adults with no recently reported acute infections or vaccinations were included as donors. All donors were Caucasian adults living in Nashville, Tennessee, USA. CD4+ T cells were enriched by magnetic negative selection, after which naive cells were positively selected on CD45RA and the negative fraction was taken as the memory subset. Blood was obtained by leukapheresis, after which PBMCs were separated by Ficoll-Histopaque density gradient centrifugation and cryopreserved in liquid nitrogen vapor phase. Purity and quantity of every magnetically sorted T cell population were checked by analytical flow cytometry. Genomic DNA was isolated from each sorted fraction and quantified by UV absorbance on a Nanodrop 2000c. CDR1 MDHEN and CDR2 SYDVKM were looked up in the germline V gene. V gives up 1 base and J gives up 0 bases, and the segment between their germline ends measures 11 bases. Including cysteine and phenylalanine, the CDR3 has 16 amino acids. The CDR3 DNA has 48 bases and is translated from base 1.

Findings and caveats that apply to the study as a whole: Incomplete sequencing was indicated by rarefaction of sorted-subset datasets, despite the large sequencing depth. Approximately 5% of naive CD4, more than 3% of naive CD8, 2.3% of memory CD4, and approximately 0.4% of memory CD8 clonotypes were shared across a few donors. Only blood was sampled, and tissue TCR repertoires likely differ from those in blood. Higher generation probabilities were observed for clonotypes shared by all four sorted-subset donors than for non-shared clonotypes. The genetic and exposure-history diversity represented was limited by the small number of donors. Pairwise subsampling led to the expectation that sequencing depth would affect the degree of clonotype sharing among donors. Naive subsets generally had larger estimated clonotype richness than memory subsets.

With regard to this clone: What antigen it recognizes has not been identified. Base qualities are not at hand, and no much larger clone is one base apart.

Using the deep immunoSEQ assay, TCR CDR3 regions were amplified from genomic DNA by multiplex PCR. Extracted genomic DNA from each cell subset was spread evenly across all wells of several immunoSEQ 96-well plates, with each plate serving as a replicate. Each replicate PCR for sorted subsets received about 210 ng genomic DNA, equal to about 29,000 T cell genomes. The purified libraries were quantified using a Qubit 3.0 fluorometer, sized with a Bioanalyzer 2100, and then quantified again using the KAPA Library Quantification kit. Every immunoSEQ 96-well plate was sequenced on a dedicated single-read 150-cycle Illumina NextSeq 550 flow cell. The authors' pipeline ran thus. Because only junctional sequences without quality scores were contained in the immunoSEQ output, filtering matching that applied to full-length reads could not be performed. Sequences were annotated with PyIR, a Python wrapper for IgBLAST v1.9, using IMGT germline references to assign V/J genes and CDR3. Reads were filtered out if the reads had weak V/J assignments (E-value above 1e-6), no CDR3, stop codons, out-of-frame junctions, or ambiguous translated residues. V3J clonotypes were defined by identical inferred V gene, J gene, and CDR3 amino acid sequence. To compute the percentage overlap between repertoires, the number of shared unique clonotypes was divided by the size of the smaller repertoire. Richness of each repertoire was evaluated using RTK rarefaction, the Chao1 estimator, and Recon v2.1 estimates of unobserved clonotypes. Generation probabilities for all TCRbeta clonotypes obtained by the gDNA method from several donors were computed using OLGA. TCRdb holds this immuneACCESS table with in-frame rearrangements only. Some clones are missing; in checked studies, unresolved V genes explain under half, and the rest has no known cause. V, J and clone size are those of that table, while D and trimming were read from the DNA. The sample table holds about 510,000 clones, of which roughly 95% were seen once. The ten largest clones take up 0.05% to 0.07% of the sample.

The origin of this receptor is a woman aged 25-40 years in good health. The sequence joins TRBV28 to TRBJ2-3; no D gene is confidently identified. Sequences were obtained from naive CD4+ T cells sorted from blood. The sample's cell subset or site, from its label and the paper: CD45RA+ positively selected. The nucleotides are TGTGCCAGCAGTTTATCTTGGGGTGCTAGCACAGATACGCAGTATTTT. The encoded protein is CASSLSWGASTDTQYF.